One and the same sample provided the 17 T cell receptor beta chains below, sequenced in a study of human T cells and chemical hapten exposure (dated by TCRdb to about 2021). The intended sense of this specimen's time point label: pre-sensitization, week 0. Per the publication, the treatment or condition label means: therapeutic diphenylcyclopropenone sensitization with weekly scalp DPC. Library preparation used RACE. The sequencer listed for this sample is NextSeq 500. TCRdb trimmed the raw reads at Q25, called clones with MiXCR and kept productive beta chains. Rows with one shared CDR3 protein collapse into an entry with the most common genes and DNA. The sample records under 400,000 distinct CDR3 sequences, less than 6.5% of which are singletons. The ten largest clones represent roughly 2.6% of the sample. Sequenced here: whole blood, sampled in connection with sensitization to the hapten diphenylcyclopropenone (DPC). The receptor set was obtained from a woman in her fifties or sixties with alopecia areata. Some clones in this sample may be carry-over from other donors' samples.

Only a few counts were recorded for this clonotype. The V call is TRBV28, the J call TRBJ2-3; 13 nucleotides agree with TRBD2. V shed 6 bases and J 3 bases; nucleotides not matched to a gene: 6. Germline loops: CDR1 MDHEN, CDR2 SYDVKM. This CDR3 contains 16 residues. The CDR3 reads CASSFAGLAGTDTQYF. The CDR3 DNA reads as TGTGCCAGCAGCTTTGCGGGACTAGCGGGAACAGATACGCAGTATTTT. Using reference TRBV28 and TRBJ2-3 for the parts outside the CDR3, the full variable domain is DVKVTQSSRYLVKRTGEKVFLECVQDMDHENMFWYRQDPGLGLRLIYFSYDVKMKEKGDIPEGYSVSREKKERFSLILESASTNQTSMYLCASSFAGLAGTDTQYFGPGTRLTVL.

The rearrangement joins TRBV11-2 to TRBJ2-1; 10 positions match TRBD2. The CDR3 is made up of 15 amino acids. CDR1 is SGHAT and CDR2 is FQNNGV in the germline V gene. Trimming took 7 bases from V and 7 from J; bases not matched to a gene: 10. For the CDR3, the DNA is TGTGCCAGCAACAAAGCCGGGACTAGCGTAAATGAGCAGTTCTTC. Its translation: CASNKAGTSVNEQFF.

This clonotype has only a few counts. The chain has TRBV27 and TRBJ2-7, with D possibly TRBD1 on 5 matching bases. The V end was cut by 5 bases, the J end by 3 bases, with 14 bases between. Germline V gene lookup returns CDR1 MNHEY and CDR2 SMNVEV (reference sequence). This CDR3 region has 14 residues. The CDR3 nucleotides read TGTGCCAGCAGTACAGGCCTGGGCTACTACGAGCAGTACTTC. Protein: CASSTGLGYYEQYF.

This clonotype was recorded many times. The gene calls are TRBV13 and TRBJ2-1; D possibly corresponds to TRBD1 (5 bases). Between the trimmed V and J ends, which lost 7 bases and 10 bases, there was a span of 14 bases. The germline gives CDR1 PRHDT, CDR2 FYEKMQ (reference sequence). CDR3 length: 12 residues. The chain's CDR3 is CASTQNKGEQFF. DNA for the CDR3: TGTGCCAGCACCCAAAATAAGGGGGAGCAGTTCTTC.

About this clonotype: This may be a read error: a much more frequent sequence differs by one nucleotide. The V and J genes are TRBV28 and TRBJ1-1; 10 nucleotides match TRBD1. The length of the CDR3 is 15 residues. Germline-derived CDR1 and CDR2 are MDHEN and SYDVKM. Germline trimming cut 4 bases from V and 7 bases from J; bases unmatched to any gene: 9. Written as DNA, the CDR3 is TGTGCCAGCAGTTCCTTCAGGACAGGGGGATTTGAAGCTTTCTTT. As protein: CASSSFRTGGFEAFF.

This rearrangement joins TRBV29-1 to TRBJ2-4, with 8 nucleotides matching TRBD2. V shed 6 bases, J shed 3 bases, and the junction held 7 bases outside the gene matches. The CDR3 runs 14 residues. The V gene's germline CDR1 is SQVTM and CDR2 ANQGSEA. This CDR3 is CSVSGRLDKNIQYF. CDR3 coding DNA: TGCAGCGTCAGCGGGAGATTGGACAAAAACATTCAGTACTTC. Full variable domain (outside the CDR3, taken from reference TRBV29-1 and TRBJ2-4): SAVISQKPSRDICQRGTSLTIQCQVDSQVTMMFWYRQQPGQSLTLIATANQGSEATYESGFVIDKFPISRPNLTFSTLTVSNMSPEDSSIYLCSVSGRLDKNIQYFGAGTRLSVL.

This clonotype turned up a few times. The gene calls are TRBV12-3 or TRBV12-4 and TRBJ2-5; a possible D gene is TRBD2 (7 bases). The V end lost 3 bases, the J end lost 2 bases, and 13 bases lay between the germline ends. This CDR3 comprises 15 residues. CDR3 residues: CASSLGGGMQETQYF. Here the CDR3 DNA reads TGTGCCAGCAGTTTGGGAGGGGGTATGCAAGAGACCCAGTACTTC.

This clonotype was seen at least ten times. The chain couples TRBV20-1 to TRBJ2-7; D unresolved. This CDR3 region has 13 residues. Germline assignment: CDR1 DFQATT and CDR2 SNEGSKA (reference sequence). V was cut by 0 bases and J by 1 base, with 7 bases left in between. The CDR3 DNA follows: TGCAGTGCTAGAGAGGGATTGTCCTACGAGCAGTACTTC. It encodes CSAREGLSYEQYF.

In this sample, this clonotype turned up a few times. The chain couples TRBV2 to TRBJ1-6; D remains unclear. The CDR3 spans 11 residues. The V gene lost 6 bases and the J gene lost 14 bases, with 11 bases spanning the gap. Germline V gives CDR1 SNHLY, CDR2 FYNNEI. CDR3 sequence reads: CASSAKTSLHF. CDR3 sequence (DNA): TGTGCCAGCAGCGCGAAAACGTCCCTCCACTTT.

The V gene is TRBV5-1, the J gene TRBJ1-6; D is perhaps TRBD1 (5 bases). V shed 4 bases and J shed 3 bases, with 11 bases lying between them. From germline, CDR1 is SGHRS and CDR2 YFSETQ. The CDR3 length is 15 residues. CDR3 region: CASSPVGLYNSPLHF. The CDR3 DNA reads TGCGCCAGCAGCCCGGTGGGACTCTATAATTCACCCCTCCACTTT.

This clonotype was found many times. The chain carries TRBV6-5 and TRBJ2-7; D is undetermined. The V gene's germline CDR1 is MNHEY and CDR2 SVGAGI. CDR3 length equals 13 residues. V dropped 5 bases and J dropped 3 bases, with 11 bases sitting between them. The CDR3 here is CASSRLPDYEQYF. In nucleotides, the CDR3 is TGTGCCAGCAGTCGATTACCGGACTACGAGCAGTACTTC.

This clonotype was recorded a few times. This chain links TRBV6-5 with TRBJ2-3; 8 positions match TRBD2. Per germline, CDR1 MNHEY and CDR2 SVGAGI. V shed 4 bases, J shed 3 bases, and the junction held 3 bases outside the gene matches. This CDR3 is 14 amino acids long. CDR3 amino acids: CASSSGGHTDTQYF. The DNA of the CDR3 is TGTGCCAGCAGTTCGGGGGGGCATACAGATACGCAGTATTTT.

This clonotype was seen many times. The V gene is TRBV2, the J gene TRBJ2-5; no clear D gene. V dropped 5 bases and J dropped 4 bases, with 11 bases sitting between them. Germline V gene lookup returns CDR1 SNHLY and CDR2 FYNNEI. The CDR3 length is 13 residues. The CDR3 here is CASSLGPGETQYF. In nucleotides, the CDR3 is TGTGCCAGCAGTCTAGGTCCAGGAGAGACCCAGTACTTC. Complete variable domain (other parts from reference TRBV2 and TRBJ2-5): EPEVTQTPSHQVTQMGQEVILRCVPISNHLYFYWYRQILGQKVEFLVSFYNNEISEKSEIFDDQFSVERPDGSNFTLKIRSTKLEDSAMYFCASSLGPGETQYFGPGTRLLVL.

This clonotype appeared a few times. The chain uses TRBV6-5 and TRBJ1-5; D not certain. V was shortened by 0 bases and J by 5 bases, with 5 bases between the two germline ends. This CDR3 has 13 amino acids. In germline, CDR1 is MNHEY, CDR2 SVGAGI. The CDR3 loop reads CASSYSTDQPQHF. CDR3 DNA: TGTGCCAGCAGTTACTCGACTGATCAGCCCCAGCATTTT.

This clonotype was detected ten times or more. CDR3 coding DNA: TGTGCCAGCAGCGACCCCCCTAGCGGAGCCGTCTACAATGAGCAGTTCTTC. Protein sequence: CASSDPPSGAVYNEQFF. The chain recombines TRBV6-2 or TRBV6-3 with TRBJ2-1; 7 positions agree with TRBD2. This CDR3 is built from 17 residues. Looked up from germline, CDR1 is MNHEY and CDR2 is SVGEGT. V lost 6 bases to trimming and J lost 3 bases; unmatched junction nucleotides: 14.

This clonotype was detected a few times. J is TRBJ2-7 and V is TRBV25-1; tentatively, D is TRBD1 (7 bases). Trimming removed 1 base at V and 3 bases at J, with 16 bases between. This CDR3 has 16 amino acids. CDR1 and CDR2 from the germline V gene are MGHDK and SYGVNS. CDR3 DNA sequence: TGTGCCAGCAGTGAATTCGGGAGACAGGGATACTACGAGCAGTACTTC. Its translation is CASSEFGRQGYYEQYF.

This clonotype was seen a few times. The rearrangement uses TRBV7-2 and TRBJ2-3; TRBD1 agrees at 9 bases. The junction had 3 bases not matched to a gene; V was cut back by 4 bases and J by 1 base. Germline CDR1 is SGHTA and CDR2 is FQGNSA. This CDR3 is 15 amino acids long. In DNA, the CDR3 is TGTGCCAGCAGCTCACGACAGGGGGGCACAGATACGCAGTATTTT. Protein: CASSSRQGGTDTQYF.